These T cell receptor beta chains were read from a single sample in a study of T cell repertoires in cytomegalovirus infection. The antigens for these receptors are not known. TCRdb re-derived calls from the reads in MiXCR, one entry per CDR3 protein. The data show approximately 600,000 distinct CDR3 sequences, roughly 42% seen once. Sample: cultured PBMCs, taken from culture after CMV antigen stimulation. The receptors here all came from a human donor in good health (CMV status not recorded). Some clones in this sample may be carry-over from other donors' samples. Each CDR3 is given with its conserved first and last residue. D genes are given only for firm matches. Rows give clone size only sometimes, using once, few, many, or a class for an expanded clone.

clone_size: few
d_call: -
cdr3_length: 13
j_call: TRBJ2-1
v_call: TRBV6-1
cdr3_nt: TGTGCCAGCAGTGAAGCGTCTATCAATGAGCAGTTCTTC
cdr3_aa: CASSEASINEQFF

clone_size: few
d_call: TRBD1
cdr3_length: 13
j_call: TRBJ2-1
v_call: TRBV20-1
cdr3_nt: TGCAGTGCTTGGGACAGCCCCTACAATGAGCAGTTCTTC
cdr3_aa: CSAWDSPYNEQFF

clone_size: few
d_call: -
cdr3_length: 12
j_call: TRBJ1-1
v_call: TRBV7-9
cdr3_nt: TGTGCCAGCAGCTACAGGGACACTGAAGCTTTCTTT
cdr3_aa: CASSYRDTEAFF

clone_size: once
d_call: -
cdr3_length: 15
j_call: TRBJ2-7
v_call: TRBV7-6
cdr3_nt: TGTGCCAGCAGCCCCCGCGTAGGGGCAGCCTACGAGCAGTACTTC
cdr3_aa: CASSPRVGAAYEQYF

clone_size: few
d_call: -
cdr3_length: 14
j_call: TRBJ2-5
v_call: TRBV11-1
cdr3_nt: TGTGCCAGCAGCTTGTCACGATTCGAAGGGCCCCAGTACTTC
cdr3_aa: CASSLSRFEGPQYF

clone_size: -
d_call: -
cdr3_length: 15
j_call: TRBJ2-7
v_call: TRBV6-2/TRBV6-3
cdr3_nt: TGTGCCAGCAGTCCCTGGGGGTTCACGGAGTGGGAGCAGTACTTC
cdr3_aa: CASSPWGFTEWEQYF

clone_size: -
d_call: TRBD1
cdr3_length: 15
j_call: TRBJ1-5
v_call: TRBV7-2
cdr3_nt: TGTGCCAGCAGCTTAGCCGGGACAGGGAGTCAGCCCCAGCATTTT
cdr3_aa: CASSLAGTGSQPQHF

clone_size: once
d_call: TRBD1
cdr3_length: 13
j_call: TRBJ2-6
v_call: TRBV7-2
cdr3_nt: TGTGCCAGCAGCTTAAGACAGGGTCCCGTCCTGACTTTC
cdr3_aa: CASSLRQGPVLTF

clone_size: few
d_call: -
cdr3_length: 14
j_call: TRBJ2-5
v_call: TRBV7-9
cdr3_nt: TGTGCCAGCAGCAACTCCACTTTAGGAGAGACCCAGTACTTC
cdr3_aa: CASSNSTLGETQYF

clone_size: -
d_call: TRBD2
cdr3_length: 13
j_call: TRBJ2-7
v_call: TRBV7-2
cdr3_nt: TGTGCCAGCAAGTCGGGAGGGGCCTACGAGCAGTACTTC
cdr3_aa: CASKSGGAYEQYF

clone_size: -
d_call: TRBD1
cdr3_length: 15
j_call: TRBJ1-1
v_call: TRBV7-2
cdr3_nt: TGTGCCAGCAGCAAGGGACAGGGGGTAGGGACTGAAGCTTTCTTT
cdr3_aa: CASSKGQGVGTEAFF

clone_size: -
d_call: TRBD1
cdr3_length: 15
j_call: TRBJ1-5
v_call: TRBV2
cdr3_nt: TGTGCCAGCAGTTCCGGGACAGCGATACATCAGCCCCAGCATTTT
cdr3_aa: CASSSGTAIHQPQHF

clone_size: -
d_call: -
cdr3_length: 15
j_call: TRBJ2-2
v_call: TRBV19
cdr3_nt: TGTGCCAGTAGCGAGGGCAGGCTGAACACCGGGGAGCTGTTTTTT
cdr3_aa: CASSEGRLNTGELFF

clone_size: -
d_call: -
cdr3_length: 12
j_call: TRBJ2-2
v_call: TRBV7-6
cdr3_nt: TGTGCCAGCAGCTCCAGGGGTCGTGAGCTGTTTTTT
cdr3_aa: CASSSRGRELFF

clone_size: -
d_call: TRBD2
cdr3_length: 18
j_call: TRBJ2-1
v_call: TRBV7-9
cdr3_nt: TGTGCCAGCAGCTCCACGGCTCGCGGCGGGAGCGCTTTCTATGAGCAGTTCTTC
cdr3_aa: CASSSTARGGSAFYEQFF

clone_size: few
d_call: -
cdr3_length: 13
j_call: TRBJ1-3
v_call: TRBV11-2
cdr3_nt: TGTGCCAGCAGCTCGGACATTGGAAACACCATATATTTT
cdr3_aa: CASSSDIGNTIYF

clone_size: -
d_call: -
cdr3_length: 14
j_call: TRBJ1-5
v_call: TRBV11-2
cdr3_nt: TGTGCCAGCAGCTTAGGGGGCGAATATCAGCCCCAGCATTTT
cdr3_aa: CASSLGGEYQPQHF

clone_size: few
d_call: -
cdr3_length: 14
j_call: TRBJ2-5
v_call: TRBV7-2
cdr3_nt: TGTGCCAGCAGCTACCGGACCACTCAAGAGACCCAGTACTTC
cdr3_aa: CASSYRTTQETQYF